Below, 27 T cell receptor beta chains from the same sample are listed, as sequenced in a study of blood T cell repertoires in COVID-19. Assay: immunoSEQ multiplex PCR; the TCRdb copy retains only in-frame clones and omits some. The sample consists of around 310,000 clones, around 90% of them appearing once. What was sequenced was peripheral blood. These TCRs come from a woman aged 25-40 years with COVID-19, enrolled during active disease.

V usage is TRBV27 and J usage is TRBJ1-1; the D is unclear. CDR3 length: 13 residues. Germline V gene lookup returns CDR1 MNHEY and CDR2 SMNVEV (reference sequence). Trimming pared 2 bases from V and 0 bases from J, leaving 4 bases between. The CDR3 DNA is TGTGCCAGCAGTTTAGGCCTGAACACTGAAGCTTTCTTT. Its protein is CASSLGLNTEAFF.

As regards this clone: Other DNA variants within this sample encode the same CDR3. The chain links TRBV6-5 to TRBJ2-1; 10 nucleotides match TRBD2. The CDR3 runs to 14 residues. V shed 8 bases and J 2 bases; nucleotides not matched to a gene: 3. CDR1 MNHEY and CDR2 SVGAGI come from the germline V gene. The CDR3 is CASSTSGPYNEQFF. In DNA, the CDR3 is TGTGCCAGCTCGACTAGCGGGCCCTACAATGAGCAGTTCTTC.

This chain joins TRBV4-3 and TRBJ2-2, with 7 positions matching TRBD2. CDR3 length: 18 residues. V lost 3 bases to trimming and J lost 6 bases; unmatched junction nucleotides: 16. Looked up from germline, CDR1 is LGHNA and CDR2 is YSLEER. The CDR3 bases are TGCGCCAGCAGCCACGACTTAACCGGGACTATAGTCCCCGGGGAGCTGTTTTTT. Translating gives CASSHDLTGTIVPGELFF.

In the case of this clone: Other DNA sequences in the same sample also yield this CDR3. The chain carries TRBV19 and TRBJ2-7, with D hard to call. V shed 3 bases and J shed 0 bases, with 12 bases lying between them. The CDR3 has 15 residues. Germline CDR1 reads LNHDA; CDR2 reads SQIVND (reference sequence). Here the CDR3 reads CASSISGGSSYEQYF. CDR3 DNA sequence: TGTGCCAGTAGTATTTCCGGCGGCAGCTCCTACGAGCAGTACTTC.

This chain joins TRBV3-1 (or the pseudogene TRBV3-2) and TRBJ2-7; TRBD1 matches 7 bases. The CDR3 runs to 14 residues. Germline CDR1 and CDR2: LGHDT and YNNKEL (reference sequence). The V segment lost 4 bases and the J segment 2 bases; nucleotides outside the gene matches: 5. CDR3 DNA sequence: TGTGCCAGCAGCCTGACAGGGAACCCCTACGAGCAGTACTTC. As protein: CASSLTGNPYEQYF.

In its sample, this clone was seen a few times. This chain connects TRBV18 to TRBJ1-5; perhaps TRBD1 as D (6 bases). CDR1 and CDR2 (germline): KGHSH, LQKENI. The CDR3 is 15 amino acids. The ends were cut back, 5 bases at V and 3 bases at J, with 14 bases in the middle. CDR3 region: CASSDDRRPNQPQHF. The CDR3 DNA is TGTGCCAGCTCAGACGACAGGAGGCCCAATCAGCCCCAGCATTTT. The whole variable domain, remainder taken from reference TRBV18 and TRBJ1-5, is NAGVMQNPRHLVRRRGQEARLRCSPMKGHSHVYWYRQLPEEGLKFMVYLQKENIIDESGMPKERFSAEFPKEGPSILRIQQVVRGDSAAYFCASSDDRRPNQPQHFGDGTRLSIL.

This clone appeared a single time. This sequence joins TRBV5-1 and TRBJ2-3; D is unclear. CDR1 is SGHRS, CDR2 YFSETQ, per germline. Trimming took 0 bases from V and 5 from J, leaving 10 bases between them. The CDR3 spans 14 residues. CDR3 in amino acids: CASSLAVRGDTQYF. In DNA form, the CDR3 reads TGCGCCAGCAGCTTGGCCGTACGAGGAGATACGCAGTATTTT.

The chain uses TRBV19 and TRBJ2-1; TRBD2 aligns across 9 bases. The CDR3 covers 15 residues. CDR1 is LNHDA, CDR2 SQIVND, per germline (reference sequence). The V segment lost 7 bases and the J segment 8 bases; nucleotides outside the gene matches: 12. The CDR3, as DNA: TGTGCCAGTACCCCTAGGGGCGGGAGGGCCGATGAGCAGTTCTTC. Its protein is CASTPRGGRADEQFF.

V is TRBV5-1 and J is TRBJ1-1; perhaps TRBD1 as D (6 bases). Trimming removed 3 bases at V and 1 base at J, with 10 bases between. Germline values: CDR1 SGHRS, CDR2 YFSETQ. The CDR3 has 14 amino acids. The CDR3 sequence is CASSWGPANTEAFF. CDR3 nucleotides: TGCGCCAGCAGCTGGGGGCCCGCGAACACTGAAGCTTTCTTT.

The J gene is TRBJ1-2, the V gene TRBV28; D unresolved. This CDR3 is 12 amino acids long. Trimming removed 6 bases at V and 5 bases at J, with 10 bases between. Germline lookup yields CDR1 MDHEN and CDR2 SYDVKM. The CDR3: CASRWTGYGYTF. CDR3 coding DNA: TGTGCCAGCAGGTGGACGGGGTATGGCTACACCTTC.

The chain has TRBV2 and TRBJ2-4, with 8 bases matching TRBD2. CDR1 and CDR2 (germline): SNHLY, FYNNEI. The CDR3 length is 16 residues. V lost 4 bases to trimming and J lost 0 bases; unmatched junction nucleotides: 5. The CDR3 is CASSGTGGVAKNIQYF. CDR3 nucleotides: TGTGCCAGCAGTGGCACCGGGGGGGTAGCCAAAAACATTCAGTACTTC.

The CDR3 sequence: CASSQDPGGVKLFF. CDR3 nucleotides: TGCGCCAGCAGCCAAGATCCAGGGGGAGTAAAACTGTTTTTT. The chain joins TRBV4-1 to TRBJ1-4; 7 bases match TRBD1. The trim removed 0 bases at V and 10 bases at J, leaving 5 bases unmatched. The CDR3 has 14 amino acids. Germline V lookup: CDR1 MGHRA, CDR2 YSYEKL.

The chain combines TRBV3-1 (or the pseudogene TRBV3-2) with TRBJ1-3; D unresolved. Germline CDR1 and CDR2: LGHDT and YNNKEL (reference sequence). V lost 1 base to trimming and J lost 4 bases, with 8 bases between them. The CDR3 sequence is 14 residues long. The DNA for the CDR3 is TGTGCCAGCAGCCAAGCTCTAGTGGGAAACACCATATATTTT. Amino acid sequence: CASSQALVGNTIYF.

The chain has TRBV7-2 and TRBJ1-2; 9 bases agree with TRBD1. Germline CDR1 reads SGHTA; CDR2 reads FQGNSA. The CDR3 has 14 amino acids. The ends lost 3 bases at V and 7 bases at J; junction bases unmatched: 6. Written as DNA, the CDR3 is TGTGCCAGCAGCTTTTCACAGGGGGCGAGTGGCTACACCTTC. Its translation: CASSFSQGASGYTF. The whole variable domain, filled in from reference TRBV7-2 and TRBJ1-2, reads GAGVSQSPSNKVTEKGKDVELRCDPISGHTALYWYRQSLGQGLEFLIYFQGNSAPDKSGLPSDRFSAERTGGSVSTLTIQRTQQEDSAVYLCASSFSQGASGYTFGSGTRLTVV.

The chain links TRBV30 to TRBJ1-3, with 7 bases identical to TRBD1. The ends lost 0 bases at V and 6 bases at J; junction bases unmatched: 14. This CDR3 has 17 amino acids. Germline lookup yields CDR1 GTSNPN and CDR2 SVGIG (reference sequence). This CDR3 is CAWSVVLFRDSENTIYF. The CDR3 DNA is TGTGCCTGGAGTGTGGTGCTCTTCCGGGACAGCGAAAACACCATATATTTT.

CDR3 bases: TGTGCCAGCAGCTTCGCGGGAGGGCCCGTCGGGGAGCTGTTTTTT. Translating it yields CASSFAGGPVGELFF. J is TRBJ2-2 and V is TRBV11-2; 9 bases are a match to TRBD2. V gave up 3 bases and J gave up 7 bases; unmatched junction bases: 6. The CDR3 runs to 15 residues. The germline V gene has CDR1 SGHAT and CDR2 FQNNGV.

The gene calls are TRBV2 and TRBJ2-3; TRBD1 is a possible D gene (6 bases). Germline V CDR1 and CDR2: SNHLY, FYNNEI. V dropped 7 bases and J dropped 4 bases, with 15 bases sitting between them. The CDR3 runs to 14 residues. As DNA, the CDR3 is TGTGCCAGCACTAGGACAGACCTCGCAGATACGCAGTATTTT. It translates to CASTRTDLADTQYF. Supplemented by reference TRBV2 and TRBJ2-3, the full variable domain reads EPEVTQTPSHQVTQMGQEVILRCVPISNHLYFYWYRQILGQKVEFLVSFYNNEISEKSEIFDDQFSVERPDGSNFTLKIRSTKLEDSAMYFCASTRTDLADTQYFGPGTRLTVL.

The chain carries TRBV27 and TRBJ2-7; possibly TRBD1 for D (5 bases). This CDR3 region has 15 residues. V shed 0 bases and J shed 5 bases, with 14 bases lying between them. Germline CDR1 reads MNHEY; CDR2 reads SMNVEV (reference sequence). The CDR3 bases are TGTGCCAGCAGTTTATCGGGGCGCCTTCGGGACGAGCAGTACTTC. It encodes CASSLSGRLRDEQYF.

The chain combines TRBV9 with TRBJ2-3; 11 nucleotides line up with TRBD2. V trimming: 0 bases; J trimming: 6 bases; junction bases outside the gene matches: 3. Germline V CDR1 and CDR2: SGDLS, YYNGEE. The CDR3 covers 15 residues. In DNA form, the CDR3 reads TGTGCCAGCAGCGTAGTACTAGCGGGAGAGGATACGCAGTATTTT. Protein: CASSVVLAGEDTQYF.

The chain couples TRBV19 to TRBJ1-4; no clear D. Germline CDR1 reads LNHDA; CDR2 reads SQIVND (reference sequence). Deletions cut 5 bases from V and 3 bases from J, with 10 bases between. CDR3 length equals 14 residues. Here the CDR3 DNA reads TGTGCCAGTAGTGTCCGGGGTGCTAATGAAAAACTGTTTTTT. Translated: CASSVRGANEKLFF.

The chain is built from TRBV2 and TRBJ1-2; D is uncertain. CDR3 size: 12 residues. V lost 4 bases and J 2 bases, leaving 5 bases between the germline ends. CDR1 and CDR2 (germline): SNHLY, FYNNEI. This chain's CDR3 is CASSVRNYGYTF. CDR3 coding DNA: TGTGCCAGCAGTGTCAGAAACTATGGCTACACCTTC.

In DNA, the CDR3 is TGTGCCAGCAGCCCCCACCCGGCGAGGGGAGGAGAAGCTTTCTTT. Its protein is CASSPHPARGGEAFF. The chain couples TRBV9 to TRBJ1-1; possible D gene TRBD1, 5 bases. Germline V gives CDR1 SGDLS, CDR2 YYNGEE. V was trimmed by 4 bases and J by 8 bases, leaving 21 bases between them. This CDR3 comprises 15 residues.

The V call is TRBV28, the J call TRBJ1-2; weak D call: TRBD1 (5 bases). The CDR3 totals 12 residues. Germline V gene lookup returns CDR1 MDHEN and CDR2 SYDVKM. V gave up 8 bases and J gave up 5 bases, with 12 bases separating them. Here the CDR3 DNA reads TGTGCCAGCCAGGGCGGGGTGTATGGCTACACCTTC. This codes for CASQGGVYGYTF.

The chain is built from TRBV6-2 or TRBV6-3 and TRBJ2-1, with TRBD2 as a possible D gene (7 bases). Trimming took 4 bases from V and 3 from J, leaving 25 bases between them. Per the germline V gene, CDR1 is MNHEY and CDR2 is SVGEGT. The length of the CDR3 is 19 residues. Written as DNA, the CDR3 is TGTGCCAGCAGTTCCCGTGGGGGCTCTGGAGCGGGGCTCTACAATGAGCAGTTCTTC. Residues: CASSSRGGSGAGLYNEQFF.

This rearrangement joins TRBV20-1 to TRBJ1-1; D is ambiguous. This CDR3 is built from 13 residues. V lost 3 bases, J lost 0 bases, and 8 bases lay in between. Germline V gives CDR1 DFQATT, CDR2 SNEGSKA (reference sequence). The chain's CDR3 is CSASKQMNTEAFF. In DNA, the CDR3 is TGCAGTGCTAGTAAACAGATGAACACTGAAGCTTTCTTT.

This chain links TRBV14 with TRBJ1-2; D might be TRBD1 (5 bases). Trimming shortened V by 4 bases and J by 4 bases, and 10 bases separated the two germline ends. CDR3 size: 13 residues. The germline V gene encodes CDR1 SGHDN and CDR2 FVKESK. In nucleotides, the CDR3 is TGTGCCAGCAGCCCGACAGTCCTCTATGGCTACACCTTC. Translation: CASSPTVLYGYTF.

The CDR3 DNA is TGCAGTGCTAGAAGGGGGCACGGCTACACCTTC. It translates to CSARRGHGYTF. The rearrangement uses TRBV20-1 and TRBJ1-2; 7 nucleotides line up with TRBD1. V gave up 2 bases and J gave up 8 bases; unmatched junction bases: 2. The CDR3 length is 11 residues. The germline V gene encodes CDR1 DFQATT and CDR2 SNEGSKA (reference sequence).